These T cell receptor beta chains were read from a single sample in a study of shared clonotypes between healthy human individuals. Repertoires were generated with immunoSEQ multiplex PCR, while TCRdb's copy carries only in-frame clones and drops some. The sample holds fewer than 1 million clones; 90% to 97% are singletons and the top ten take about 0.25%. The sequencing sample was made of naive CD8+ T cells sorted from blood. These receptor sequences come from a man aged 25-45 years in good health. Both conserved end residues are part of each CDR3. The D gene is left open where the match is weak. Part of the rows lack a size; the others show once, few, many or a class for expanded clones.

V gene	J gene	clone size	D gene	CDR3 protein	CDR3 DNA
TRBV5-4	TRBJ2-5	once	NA	CASSTGRIQETQYF	TGTGCCAGCAGCACCGGACGTATACAAGAGACCCAGTACTTC
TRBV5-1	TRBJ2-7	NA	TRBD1	CASSLVAGGYEQYF	TGCGCCAGCAGCTTGGTGGCAGGGGGCTACGAGCAGTACTTC
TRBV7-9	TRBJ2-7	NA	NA	CASSLLGSEQYF	TGTGCCAGCAGCTTATTGGGGAGCGAGCAGTACTTC
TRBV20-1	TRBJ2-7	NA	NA	CSARTIYEQYF	TGCAGTGCTAGAACAATATACGAGCAGTACTTC
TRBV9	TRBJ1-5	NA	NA	CASGGFRQPQHF	TGTGCCAGCGGGGGCTTCCGTCAGCCCCAGCATTTT
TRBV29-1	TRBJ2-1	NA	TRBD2	CSVELHSGTSGHNEQFF	TGCAGCGTTGAACTTCACTCCGGGACTAGCGGCCACAATGAGCAGTTCTTC
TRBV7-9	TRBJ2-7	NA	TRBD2	CASSVGTTYEQYF	TGTGCCAGCAGCGTAGGGACTACCTACGAGCAGTACTTC
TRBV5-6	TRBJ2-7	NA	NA	CASSFGGSYEQYF	TGTGCCAGCAGCTTCGGGGGTTCCTACGAGCAGTACTTC
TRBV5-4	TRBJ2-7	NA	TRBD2	CASSPMTSGSTEQYF	TGTGCCAGCAGCCCGATGACTAGCGGGAGTACCGAGCAGTACTTC
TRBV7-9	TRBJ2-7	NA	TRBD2	CASSFIAGGYEQYF	TGTGCCAGCAGTTTCATAGCGGGAGGCTACGAGCAGTACTTC
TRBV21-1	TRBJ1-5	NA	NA	CASSPITRTYSNQPQHF	TGTGCCAGCAGCCCCATCACCCGGACATATAGCAATCAGCCCCAGCATTTT
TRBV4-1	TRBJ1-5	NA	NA	CASSQVFPGENQPQHF	TGCGCCAGCAGCCAAGTATTCCCGGGAGAAAATCAGCCCCAGCATTTT
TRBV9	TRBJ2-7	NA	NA	CASSASFDAVPYEQYF	TGTGCCAGCAGCGCCAGTTTTGATGCGGTTCCGTACGAGCAGTACTTC
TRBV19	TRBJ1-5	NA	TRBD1	CASSIGTGGTQPQHF	TGTGCCAGTAGTATAGGGACAGGGGGCACTCAGCCCCAGCATTTT
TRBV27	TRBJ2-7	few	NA	CASSSQGEGVFEQYF	TGTGCCAGCAGTTCACAAGGGGAGGGGGTGTTTGAGCAGTACTTC
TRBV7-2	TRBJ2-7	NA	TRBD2	CASSSDTGLAGIYEQYF	TGTGCCAGCAGCTCCGACACGGGTTTAGCGGGAATCTACGAGCAGTACTTC
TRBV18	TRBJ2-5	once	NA	CASSPSGGLGETQYF	TGTGCCAGCTCACCGAGTGGGGGGCTCGGGGAGACCCAGTACTTC
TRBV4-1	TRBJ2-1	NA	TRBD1	CASSTTRGGYEQFF	TGCGCCAGCAGCACGACGAGAGGGGGCTATGAGCAGTTCTTC
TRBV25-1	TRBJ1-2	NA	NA	CASSESWSATDGYTF	TGTGCCAGCAGTGAATCATGGTCAGCTACGGATGGCTACACCTTC
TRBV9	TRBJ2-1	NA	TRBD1	CASSPHDRVYYNEQFF	TGTGCCAGCAGCCCCCACGACAGGGTCTATTACAATGAGCAGTTCTTC
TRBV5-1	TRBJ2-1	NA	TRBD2	CASSWEPGLGNEQFF	TGCGCCAGCAGCTGGGAACCGGGACTAGGTAATGAGCAGTTCTTC
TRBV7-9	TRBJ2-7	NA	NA	CASRGRYEQYF	TGTGCCAGCAGGGGGAGATACGAGCAGTACTTC
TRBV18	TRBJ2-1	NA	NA	CASSPDATEPPEQFF	TGTGCCAGCTCACCAGACGCGACTGAGCCTCCCGAGCAGTTCTTC
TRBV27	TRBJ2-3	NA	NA	CASSFWSTDTQYF	TGTGCCAGCAGTTTTTGGAGCACAGATACGCAGTATTTT
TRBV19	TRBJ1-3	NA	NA	CASSIDGTDGNTIYF	TGTGCCAGTAGTATAGATGGGACGGATGGAAACACCATATATTTT
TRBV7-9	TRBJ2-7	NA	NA	CASSPTGNEQYF	TGTGCCAGCAGCCCGACAGGTAACGAGCAGTACTTC
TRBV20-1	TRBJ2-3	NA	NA	CSASADTQYF	TGCAGTGCTAGCGCAGATACGCAGTATTTT
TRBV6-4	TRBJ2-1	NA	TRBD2	CASSDSIGTSGNNNEQFF	TGTGCCAGCAGTGACTCGATCGGGACTAGCGGGAATAACAATGAGCAGTTCTTC
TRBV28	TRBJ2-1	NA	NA	CASSLAQVYNEQFF	TGTGCCAGCAGTTTGGCACAGGTTTACAATGAGCAGTTCTTC
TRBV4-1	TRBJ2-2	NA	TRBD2	CASSQGLAWDGELFF	TGCGCCAGCAGCCAGGGACTAGCGTGGGACGGGGAGCTGTTTTTT
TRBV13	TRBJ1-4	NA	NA	CASSKAAGYNEKLFF	TGTGCCAGCAGCAAAGCGGCAGGATATAATGAAAAACTGTTTTTT
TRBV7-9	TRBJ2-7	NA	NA	CASSLGSEHLYEQYF	TGTGCCAGCAGCTTAGGGAGCGAACACCTATACGAGCAGTACTTC
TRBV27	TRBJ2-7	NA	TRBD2	CASSLQTSGRDITYEQYF	TGTGCCAGCAGTTTACAAACTAGCGGGAGGGACATAACCTACGAGCAGTACTTC
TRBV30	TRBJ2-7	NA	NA	CAWSVLGVEEQYF	TGTGCCTGGAGTGTACTAGGAGTAGAAGAGCAGTACTTC
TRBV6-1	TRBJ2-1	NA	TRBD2	CASPLGLAGGNEQFF	TGTGCCAGCCCGTTGGGACTAGCGGGAGGCAATGAGCAGTTCTTC
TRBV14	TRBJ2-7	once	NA	CASSQDRWGRAPQQYF	TGTGCCAGCAGCCAAGATCGTTGGGGGAGAGCCCCCCAGCAGTACTTC
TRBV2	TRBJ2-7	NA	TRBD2	CASSDHGLAGVYEQYF	TGTGCCAGCAGTGATCACGGACTAGCGGGAGTCTACGAGCAGTACTTC
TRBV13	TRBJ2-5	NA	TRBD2	CASRPSGSRETQYF	TGTGCCAGCAGACCGAGCGGGAGTAGGGAGACCCAGTACTTC
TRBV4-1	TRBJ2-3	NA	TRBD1	CASSQLFSGQGNTDTQYF	TGCGCCAGCAGCCAACTTTTTTCGGGACAGGGGAACACAGATACGCAGTATTTT
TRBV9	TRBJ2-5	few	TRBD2	CASSGDGLAEETQYF	TGTGCCAGCAGCGGCGATGGACTAGCGGAAGAGACCCAGTACTTC